This T cell receptor (beta chain) was captured in a study of blood T cell repertoires in COVID-19. Study in general: The study drew acute and convalescent COVID-19 samples from the United States, Italy and Spain. T cells, B-cell-depleted T cells, or PBMCs provided the cDNA or gDNA that served as material.

V dropped 1 base and J dropped 4; count of bases not matched to a gene: 1. Germline CDR1 reads LGHDT; CDR2 reads YNNKEL (reference sequence). This CDR3 contains 14 residues. This clone was observed a few times. How the authors handled the data: Nucleated cell number was recorded as an estimate derived from reference gene primer amplification. Libraries were prepared by immunoSEQ multiplex PCR; TCRdb keeps only in-frame clonotypes and omits some of them. V, J and clone size are those of that table, while D and trimming were read from the DNA. Among 60,000 to 70,000 clones, approximately 86% were seen once, and the ten largest hold approximately 6.6%.

This sequence originates from a man aged 55 to 70 with acute or convalescent COVID-19. This chain connects TRBV3-1 (or the pseudogene TRBV3-2) to TRBJ1-5; 7 positions match TRBD1. Sequenced input: peripheral blood. This chain's CDR3 is CASSQGTGNQPQHF. The CDR3 nucleotides read TGTGCCAGCAGCCAAGGGACAGGAAATCAGCCCCAGCATTTT.